Sequencing of this T cell receptor beta chain was carried out in a study of T cell responses to AZD1222 COVID-19 vaccine. Remarks on this clone: Antigen unknown.

V lost 3 bases, J lost 8 bases, and 4 bases stayed unmatched. The CDR3 runs to 14 residues. The germline CDR1 and CDR2 sequences are MDHEN and SYDVKM. Using immunoSEQ multiplex PCR, the repertoire was profiled, and TCRdb retains in-frame clones only, with some absent. Among 54,000 or so clones listed, around 92% were seen once. Study-level findings and limits: Variant regions that are unmutated are reportedly the target of nearly half of spike-specific TCRs. Along spike, vaccine-associated CD4 TCRs were found throughout, with dominance at 160-218 and 743-854.

The source of this sequence is an adult in good health. Sample: peripheral blood, taken on day 0 of AZD1222 vaccination. The genes are TRBV28 and TRBJ1-4, with 9 bases that match TRBD1. The CDR3: CASSLDRGREKLFF. DNA of the CDR3: TGTGCCAGCAGTTTGGACAGGGGTCGAGAAAAACTGTTTTTT.